One sample yielded the 6 T cell receptor beta chains listed below, sequenced in a study of cytomegalovirus exposure and HLA in healthy donors. Use of 60 Vbeta and 13 Jbeta primers characterized the PCR. Measured with immunoSEQ multiplex PCR; TCRdb has only the in-frame clones, and not every one. The sample shows roughly 200,000 clones, roughly 78% of them seen only once. Specimen: PBMCs. All receptors derive from a middle-aged woman in good health and CMV-seronegative.

This clone was seen more than once but under ten times. This rearrangement joins TRBV13 to TRBJ1-5; 8 bases match TRBD1. CDR1 is PRHDT and CDR2 is FYEKMQ in the germline V gene (reference sequence). Losses at the gene ends were 4 bases for V and 7 bases for J; bases not matched to a gene: 12. This CDR3 comprises 16 residues. The DNA for the CDR3 is TGTGCCAGCAGCTCGCGATCACAGGGGGATAAACAGCCCCAGCATTTT. It is translated as CASSSRSQGDKQPQHF. Based on the CDR3 plus reference TRBV13 and TRBJ1-5, the full variable domain is AAGVIQSPRHLIKEKRETATLKCYPIPRHDTVYWYQQGPGQDPQFLISFYEKMQSDKGSIPDRFSAQQFSDYHSELNMSSLELGDSALYFCASSSRSQGDKQPQHFGDGTRLSIL.

The chain uses TRBV9 and TRBJ2-2, with D unresolved. CDR3 length: 14 residues. Germline V gene sequence: CDR1 SGDLS, CDR2 YYNGEE. Trimming shortened V by 5 bases and J by 3 bases, and 11 bases separated the two germline ends. Here the CDR3 reads CASSLIADTGELFF. Written as DNA, the CDR3 is TGTGCCAGCAGTCTTATAGCAGACACCGGGGAGCTGTTTTTT. The variable domain in full, with the rest retrieved from reference TRBV9 and TRBJ2-2, is DSGVTQTPKHLITATGQRVTLRCSPRSGDLSVYWYQQSLDQGLQFLIQYYNGEERAKGNILERFSAQQFPDLHSELNLSSLELGDSALYFCASSLIADTGELFFGEGSRLTVL.

The rearrangement uses TRBV5-1 and TRBJ2-7, with a tentative D call TRBD1 (6 bases). With 2 bases removed from V and 3 bases from J, the gap between germline ends came to 9 bases. Germline V gives CDR1 SGHRS, CDR2 YFSETQ. There are 13 residues in the CDR3. The CDR3 sequence: CASSFVRGYEQYF. The CDR3 coding sequence is TGCGCCAGCAGCTTCGTCAGGGGCTACGAGCAGTACTTC. Full variable domain (outside the CDR3, taken from reference TRBV5-1 and TRBJ2-7): KAGVTQTPRYLIKTRGQQVTLSCSPISGHRSVSWYQQTPGQGLQFLFEYFSETQRNKGNFPGRFSGRQFSNSRSEMNVSTLELGDSALYLCASSFVRGYEQYFGPGTRLTVT.

The V and J genes are TRBV11-3 and TRBJ2-5, with a weak D call TRBD1 (6 bases). This CDR3 has 14 residues. Germline-derived CDR1 and CDR2 are SGHNT and YENEEA. Between the trimmed V and J ends, which lost 1 base and 2 bases, there was a span of 8 bases. The CDR3 sequence is CASSLGGQQETQYF. In DNA, the CDR3 is TGTGCCAGCAGCTTAGGGGGGCAGCAAGAGACCCAGTACTTC.

The chain carries TRBV12-5 and TRBJ2-5, with 13 bases that match TRBD2. CDR1 and CDR2 (germline): LGHNT, FRNRAP. CDR3 length equals 17 residues. With 3 bases clipped from V and 7 bases from J, the junction kept 11 bases outside the gene matches. The CDR3 protein is CASGFGLAGEPGATQYF. CDR3 DNA: TGTGCTAGTGGTTTCGGACTAGCGGGAGAGCCGGGGGCGACCCAGTACTTC.

In this sample, this clone turned up a few times. The J gene is TRBJ1-4, the V gene TRBV2; D is uncertain. The germline gives CDR1 SNHLY, CDR2 FYNNEI. The CDR3 runs to 14 residues. The germline V and J ends were trimmed by 2 bases and 4 bases, with 8 bases remaining between them. CDR3 in amino acids: CASSENGYNEKLFF. CDR3 in DNA: TGTGCCAGCAGTGAAAACGGTTATAATGAAAAACTGTTTTTT.